The T cell receptor (beta chain) described here comes from a study of T cell changes during pregnancy in multiple sclerosis (dated by TCRdb to the late 2010s). About the study as a whole: In women with multiple sclerosis, the researchers looked at how the T cell repertoire shifted as pregnancy progressed.

The protocol used for the library was the immunoSEQ multiplex PCR assay. TCRdb took this table from immuneACCESS and kept in-frame rearrangements with V and J called. Such tables lack part of the clones; where checked against another copy, unresolved V genes explain under half of the gap, and the rest is unexplained. This sample lists 40,000 to 45,000 clones; about 88% were detected once. The ten largest account for around 0.5% of the sample. In regard to this clone: What this receptor recognizes is not known. The sample holds no much larger clone one base away, and base qualities are not on file.

This TCR was sampled from a female donor with multiple sclerosis, enrolled in a pregnancy study. This specimen was CD4+ T cells from peripheral blood mononuclear cells, taken in the first trimester of pregnancy.

CDR3 sequence: CASSYTGTLMHLNTEAFF. The bases are TGTGCCAGCAGCTATACAGGGACCCTGATGCACTTGAACACTGAAGCTTTCTTT. The chain is assembled from TRBV7-9 and TRBJ1-1; the D gene is possibly TRBD1, with 6 bases matching. The junction carries 21 bases between V and J, which are trimmed by 4 bases and 0 bases respectively. The CDR3, cysteine through phenylalanine, is 18 amino acids long. The sequence is cut down to CDR3 DNA, 54 bases in frame from base 1. As encoded in the germline V gene (reference sequence), CDR1 is SEHNR while CDR2 is FQNEAQ.